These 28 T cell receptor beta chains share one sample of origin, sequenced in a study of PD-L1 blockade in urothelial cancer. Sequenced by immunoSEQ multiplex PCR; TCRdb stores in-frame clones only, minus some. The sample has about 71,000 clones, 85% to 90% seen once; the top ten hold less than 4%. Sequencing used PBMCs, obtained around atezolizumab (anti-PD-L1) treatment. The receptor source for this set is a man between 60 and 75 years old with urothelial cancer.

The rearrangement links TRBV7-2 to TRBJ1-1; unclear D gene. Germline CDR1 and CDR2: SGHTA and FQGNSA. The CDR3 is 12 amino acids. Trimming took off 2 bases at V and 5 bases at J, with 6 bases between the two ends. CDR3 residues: CASSLFGTEAFF. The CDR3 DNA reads TGTGCCAGCAGCTTATTCGGGACTGAAGCTTTCTTT. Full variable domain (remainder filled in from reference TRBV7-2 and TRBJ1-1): GAGVSQSPSNKVTEKGKDVELRCDPISGHTALYWYRQSLGQGLEFLIYFQGNSAPDKSGLPSDRFSAERTGGSVSTLTIQRTQQEDSAVYLCASSLFGTEAFFGQGTRLTVV.

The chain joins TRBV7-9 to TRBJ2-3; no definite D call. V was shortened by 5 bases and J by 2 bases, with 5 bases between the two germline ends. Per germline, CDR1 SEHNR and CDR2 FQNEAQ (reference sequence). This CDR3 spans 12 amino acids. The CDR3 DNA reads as TGTGCCAGCAGCACAACCACAGATACGCAGTATTTT. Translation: CASSTTTDTQYF.

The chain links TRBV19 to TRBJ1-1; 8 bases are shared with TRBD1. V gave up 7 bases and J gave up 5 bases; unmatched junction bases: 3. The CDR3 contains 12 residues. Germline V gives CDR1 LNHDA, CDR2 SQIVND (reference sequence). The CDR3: CASTWTGTEAFF. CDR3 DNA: TGTGCCAGTACTTGGACAGGGACTGAAGCTTTCTTT.

The CDR3, as DNA: TGTGCCAGCAGTGAGGGTCTCACAGGGGTCAACGAGCAGTACTTC. It is translated as CASSEGLTGVNEQYF. The rearrangement joins TRBV2 to TRBJ2-7, with 7 bases aligning to TRBD1. The V gene's germline CDR1 is SNHLY and CDR2 FYNNEI. The CDR3 loop spans 15 amino acids. V was clipped by 3 bases and J by 5 bases; unmatched bases: 10.

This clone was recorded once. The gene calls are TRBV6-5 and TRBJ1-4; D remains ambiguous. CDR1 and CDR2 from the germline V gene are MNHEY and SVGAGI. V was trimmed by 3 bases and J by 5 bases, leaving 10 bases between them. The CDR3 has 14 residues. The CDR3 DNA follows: TGTGCCAGCAGTTATTTGGCCCAAAATGAAAAACTGTTTTTT. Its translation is CASSYLAQNEKLFF.

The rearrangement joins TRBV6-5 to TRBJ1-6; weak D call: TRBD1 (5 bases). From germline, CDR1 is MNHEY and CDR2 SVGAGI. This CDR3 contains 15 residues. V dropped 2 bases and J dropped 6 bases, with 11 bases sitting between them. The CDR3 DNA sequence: TGTGCCAGCAGTTACGGGCAGGGAGGTAATTCACCCCTCCACTTT. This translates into CASSYGQGGNSPLHF.

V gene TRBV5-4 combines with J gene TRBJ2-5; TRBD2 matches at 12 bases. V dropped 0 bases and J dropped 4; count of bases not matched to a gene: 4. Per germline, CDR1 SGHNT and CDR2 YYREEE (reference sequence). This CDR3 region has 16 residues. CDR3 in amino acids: CASSLGLAGGRETQYF. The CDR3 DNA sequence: TGTGCCAGCAGCTTGGGTCTAGCGGGGGGGCGAGAGACCCAGTACTTC.

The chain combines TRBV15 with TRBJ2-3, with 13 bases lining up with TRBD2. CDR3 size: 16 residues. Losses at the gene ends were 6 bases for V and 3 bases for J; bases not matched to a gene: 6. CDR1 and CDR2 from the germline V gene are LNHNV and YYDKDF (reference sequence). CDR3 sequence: CATRGGLAGVTDTQYF. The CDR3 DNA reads TGTGCCACCAGGGGTGGACTAGCGGGGGTTACAGATACGCAGTATTTT. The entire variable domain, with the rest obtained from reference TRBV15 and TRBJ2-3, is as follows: DAMVIQNPRYQVTQFGKPVTLSCSQTLNHNVMYWYQQKSSQAPKLLFHYYDKDFNNEADTPDNFQSRRPNTSFCFLDIRSPGLGDTAMYLCATRGGLAGVTDTQYFGPGTRLTVL.

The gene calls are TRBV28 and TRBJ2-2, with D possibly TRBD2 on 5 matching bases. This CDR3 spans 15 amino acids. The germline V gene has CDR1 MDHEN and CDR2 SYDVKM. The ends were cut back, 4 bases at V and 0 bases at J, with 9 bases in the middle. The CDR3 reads CASSWAGPNTGELFF. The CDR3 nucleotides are TGTGCCAGCAGTTGGGCGGGCCCGAACACCGGGGAGCTGTTTTTT.

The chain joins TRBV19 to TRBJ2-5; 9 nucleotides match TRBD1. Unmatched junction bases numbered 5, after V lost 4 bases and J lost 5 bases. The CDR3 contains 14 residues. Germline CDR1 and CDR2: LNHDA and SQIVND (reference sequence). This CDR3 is CASSSTGGRETQYF. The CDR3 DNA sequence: TGTGCCAGTAGTAGCACAGGGGGCCGTGAGACCCAGTACTTC.

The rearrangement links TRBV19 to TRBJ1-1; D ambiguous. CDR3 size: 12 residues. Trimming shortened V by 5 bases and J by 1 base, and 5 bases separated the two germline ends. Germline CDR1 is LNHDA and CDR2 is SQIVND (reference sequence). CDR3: CASSQWNTEAFF. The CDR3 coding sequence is TGTGCCAGTAGTCAATGGAACACTGAAGCTTTCTTT. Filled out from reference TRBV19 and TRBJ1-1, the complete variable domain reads DGGITQSPKYLFRKEGQNVTLSCEQNLNHDAMYWYRQDPGQGLRLIYYSQIVNDFQKGDIAEGYSVSREKKESFPLTVTSAQKNPTAFYLCASSQWNTEAFFGQGTRLTVV.

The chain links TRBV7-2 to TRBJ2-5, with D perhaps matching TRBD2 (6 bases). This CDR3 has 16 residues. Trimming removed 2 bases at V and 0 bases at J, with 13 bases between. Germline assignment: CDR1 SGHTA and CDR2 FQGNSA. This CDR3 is CASSLSAGLHQETQYF. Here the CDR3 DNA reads TGTGCCAGCAGCTTATCCGCGGGACTTCACCAAGAGACCCAGTACTTC.

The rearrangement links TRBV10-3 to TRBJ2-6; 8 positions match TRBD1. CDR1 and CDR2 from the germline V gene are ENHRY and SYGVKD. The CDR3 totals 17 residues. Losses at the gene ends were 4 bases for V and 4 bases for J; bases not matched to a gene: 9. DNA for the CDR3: TGTGCCATCAGTGCTCCGGACAGGGATGCGGGGGCCAACGTCCTGACTTTC. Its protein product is CAISAPDRDAGANVLTF.

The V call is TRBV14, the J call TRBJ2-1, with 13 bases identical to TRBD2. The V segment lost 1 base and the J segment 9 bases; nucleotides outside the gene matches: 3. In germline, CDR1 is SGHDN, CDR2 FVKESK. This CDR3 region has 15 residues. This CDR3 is CASSQGLAGGGEQFF. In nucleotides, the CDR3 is TGTGCCAGCAGCCAAGGACTAGCGGGAGGAGGTGAGCAGTTCTTC. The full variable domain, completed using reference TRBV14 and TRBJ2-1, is EAGVTQFPSHSVIEKGQTVTLRCDPISGHDNLYWYRRVMGKEIKFLLHFVKESKQDESGMPNNRFLAERTGGTYSTLKVQPAELEDSGVYFCASSQGLAGGGEQFFGPGTRLTVL.

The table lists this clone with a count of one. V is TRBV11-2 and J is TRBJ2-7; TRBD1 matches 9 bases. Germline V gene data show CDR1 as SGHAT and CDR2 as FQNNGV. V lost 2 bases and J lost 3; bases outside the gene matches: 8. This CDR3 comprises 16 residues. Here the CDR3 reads CASSLQLGGQGYEQYF. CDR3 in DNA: TGTGCCAGCAGCTTACAACTGGGGGGACAGGGCTACGAGCAGTACTTC.

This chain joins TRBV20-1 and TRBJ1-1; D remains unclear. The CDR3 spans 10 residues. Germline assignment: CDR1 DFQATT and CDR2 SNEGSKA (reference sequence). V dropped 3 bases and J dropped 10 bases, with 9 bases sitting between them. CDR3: CSAREATAFF. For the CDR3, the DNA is TGCAGTGCTAGGGAGGCGACAGCTTTCTTT.

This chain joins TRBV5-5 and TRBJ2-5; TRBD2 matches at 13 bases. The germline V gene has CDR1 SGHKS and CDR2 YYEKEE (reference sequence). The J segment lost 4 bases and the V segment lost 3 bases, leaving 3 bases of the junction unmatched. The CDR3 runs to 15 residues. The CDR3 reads CASSSGLAGIETQYF. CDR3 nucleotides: TGTGCCAGCAGCTCGGGACTAGCGGGGATAGAGACCCAGTACTTC.

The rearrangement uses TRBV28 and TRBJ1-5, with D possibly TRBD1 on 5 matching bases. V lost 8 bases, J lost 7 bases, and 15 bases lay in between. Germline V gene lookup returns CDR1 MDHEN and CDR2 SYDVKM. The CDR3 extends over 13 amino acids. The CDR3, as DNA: TGTGCCAGCGCTCCGGCGCGGGGGCAGCCCCAGCATTTT. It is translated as CASAPARGQPQHF.

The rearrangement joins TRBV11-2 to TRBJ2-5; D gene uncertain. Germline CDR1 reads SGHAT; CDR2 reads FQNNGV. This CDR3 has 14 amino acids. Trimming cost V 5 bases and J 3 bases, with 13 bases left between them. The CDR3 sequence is CASSPIAGEETQYF. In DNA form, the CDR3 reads TGTGCCAGCAGCCCCATCGCAGGTGAAGAGACCCAGTACTTC.

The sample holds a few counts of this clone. CDR3 in amino acids: CAWSTSYNEQFF. In nucleotides, the CDR3 is TGTGCCTGGAGTACTTCCTACAATGAGCAGTTCTTC. The V and J genes are TRBV30 and TRBJ2-1; D is uncertain. Trimming stripped 2 bases from V and 1 base from J, with 3 bases between. The CDR3 covers 12 residues. Per germline, CDR1 GTSNPN and CDR2 SVGIG (reference sequence).

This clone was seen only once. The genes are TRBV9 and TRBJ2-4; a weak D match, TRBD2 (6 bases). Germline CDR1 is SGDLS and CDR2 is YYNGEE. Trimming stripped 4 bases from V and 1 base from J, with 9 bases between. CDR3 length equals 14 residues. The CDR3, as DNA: TGTGCCAGCAGCACGGGGGTCGCCAAAAACATTCAGTACTTC. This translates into CASSTGVAKNIQYF.

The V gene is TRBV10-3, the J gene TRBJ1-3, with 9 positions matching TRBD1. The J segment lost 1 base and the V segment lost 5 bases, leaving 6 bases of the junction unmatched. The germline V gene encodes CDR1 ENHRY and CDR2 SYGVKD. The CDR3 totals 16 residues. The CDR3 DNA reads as TGTGCCATCAGTAGATCGGGACAGGGATCTGGAAACACCATATATTTT. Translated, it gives CAISRSGQGSGNTIYF.

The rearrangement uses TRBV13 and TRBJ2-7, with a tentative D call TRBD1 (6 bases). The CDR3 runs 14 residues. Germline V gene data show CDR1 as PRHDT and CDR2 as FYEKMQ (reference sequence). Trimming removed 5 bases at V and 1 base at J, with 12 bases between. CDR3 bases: TGTGCCAGCAGCCACCGGGACAAGTCCTACGAGCAGTACTTC. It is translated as CASSHRDKSYEQYF.

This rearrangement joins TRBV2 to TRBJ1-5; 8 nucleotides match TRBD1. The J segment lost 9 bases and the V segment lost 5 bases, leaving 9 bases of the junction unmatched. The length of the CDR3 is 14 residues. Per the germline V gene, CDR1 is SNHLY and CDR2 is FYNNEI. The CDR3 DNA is TGTGCCAGCAGTCTAAGACAGGGGATCGGGCCCCAGCATTTT. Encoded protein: CASSLRQGIGPQHF. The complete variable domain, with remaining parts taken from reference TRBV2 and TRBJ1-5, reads EPEVTQTPSHQVTQMGQEVILRCVPISNHLYFYWYRQILGQKVEFLVSFYNNEISEKSEIFDDQFSVERPDGSNFTLKIRSTKLEDSAMYFCASSLRQGIGPQHFGDGTRLSIL.

The CDR3 coding sequence is TGCAGCGTTGTGGCTGCTCCGGGGAAGACCCAGTACTTC. The encoded protein is CSVVAAPGKTQYF. The chain couples TRBV29-1 to TRBJ2-5, with a tentative D call TRBD2 (5 bases). The CDR3 totals 13 residues. With 4 bases removed from V and 6 bases from J, the gap between germline ends came to 15 bases. Germline values: CDR1 SQVTM, CDR2 ANQGSEA.

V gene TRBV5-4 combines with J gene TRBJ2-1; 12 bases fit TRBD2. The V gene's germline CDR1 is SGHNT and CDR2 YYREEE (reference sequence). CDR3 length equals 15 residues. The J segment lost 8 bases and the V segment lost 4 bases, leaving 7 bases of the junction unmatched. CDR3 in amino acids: CASSPMTSGSYEQFF. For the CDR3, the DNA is TGTGCCAGCAGCCCGATGACTAGCGGGAGCTATGAGCAGTTCTTC.

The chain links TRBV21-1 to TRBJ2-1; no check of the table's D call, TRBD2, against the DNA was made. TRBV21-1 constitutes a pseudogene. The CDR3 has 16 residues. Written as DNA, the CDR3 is TGTGCCAGCAGCAAGAACGGGACTACCTTCGTCAATGAGCAGTTCTTC. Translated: CASSKNGTTFVNEQFF.

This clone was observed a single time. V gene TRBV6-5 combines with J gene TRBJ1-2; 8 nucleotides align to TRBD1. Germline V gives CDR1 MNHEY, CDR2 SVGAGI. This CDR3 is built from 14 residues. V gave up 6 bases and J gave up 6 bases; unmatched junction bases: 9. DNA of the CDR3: TGTGCCAGCAGACCTCGACAGGGGAGGAATGGCTACACCTTC. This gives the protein CASRPRQGRNGYTF.